The next 20 T cell receptor beta chains were all read from a single sample in a study of blood T cell repertoires in COVID-19. Method: immunoSEQ multiplex PCR; TCRdb's copy keeps in-frame clones and lacks some. The sample yields some 300,000 clones, roughly 89% seen once. Sample: peripheral blood. These receptors originate from a woman aged 40 to 50 with COVID-19, enrolled during active disease.

The rearrangement links TRBV9 to TRBJ2-2, with a weak D call TRBD2 (6 bases). The CDR3 length is 15 residues. Germline V lookup: CDR1 SGDLS, CDR2 YYNGEE. The V and J ends lost 0 bases and 1 base respectively, with 7 bases between them. CDR3 sequence reads: CASSVVAENTGELFF. In DNA form, the CDR3 reads TGTGCCAGCAGCGTAGTAGCGGAGAACACCGGGGAGCTGTTTTTT.

This chain connects TRBV18 to TRBJ2-5; no reliable D call. The CDR3 is made up of 12 amino acids. Germline CDR1 and CDR2: KGHSH and LQKENI. The germline V and J ends were trimmed by 2 bases and 5 bases, with 6 bases remaining between them. The CDR3 here is CASSPSMETQYF. Written as DNA, the CDR3 is TGTGCCAGCTCACCATCCATGGAGACCCAGTACTTC. Drawing the rest from reference TRBV18 and TRBJ2-5, the complete variable domain is NAGVMQNPRHLVRRRGQEARLRCSPMKGHSHVYWYRQLPEEGLKFMVYLQKENIIDESGMPKERFSAEFPKEGPSILRIQQVVRGDSAAYFCASSPSMETQYFGPGTRLLVL.

This clone has only one observation. V gene TRBV7-9 combines with J gene TRBJ2-7; tentatively, D is TRBD2 (6 bases). V shed 0 bases and J shed 0 bases, with 9 bases lying between them. Germline lookup yields CDR1 SEHNR and CDR2 FQNEAQ (reference sequence). The CDR3 is 15 amino acids. CDR3 in amino acids: CASSLASGLSYEQYF. The CDR3 DNA reads TGTGCCAGCAGCTTAGCTAGCGGACTCTCCTACGAGCAGTACTTC. Drawing the rest from reference TRBV7-9 and TRBJ2-7, the complete variable domain is DTGVSQNPRHKITKRGQNVTFRCDPISEHNRLYWYRQTLGQGPEFLTYFQNEAQLEKSRLLSDRFSAERPKGSFSTLEIQRTEQGDSAMYLCASSLASGLSYEQYFGPGTRLTVT.

V and J are TRBV7-2 and TRBJ2-5; D is undetermined. Trimming took 5 bases from V and 1 from J, leaving 8 bases between them. CDR3 length equals 13 residues. Germline CDR1 and CDR2: SGHTA and FQGNSA. The CDR3 is CASSRQVQETQYF. The CDR3 DNA reads as TGTGCCAGCAGCCGACAAGTCCAAGAGACCCAGTACTTC.

This clone was detected only once. The V and J genes are TRBV15 and TRBJ2-7; tentatively, D is TRBD1 (6 bases). With 3 bases removed from V and 3 bases from J, the gap between germline ends came to 15 bases. This CDR3 contains 15 residues. The germline V gene has CDR1 LNHNV and CDR2 YYDKDF (reference sequence). DNA of the CDR3: TGTGCCACCAGCAGGCAGGCAGGGGCAGACTACGAGCAGTACTTC. This encodes CATSRQAGADYEQYF.

V usage is TRBV5-5 and J usage is TRBJ1-5; 8 bases fit TRBD1. The CDR3 has 18 residues. V shed 2 bases and J 0 bases; nucleotides not matched to a gene: 10. Per germline, CDR1 SGHKS and CDR2 YYEKEE (reference sequence). CDR3 DNA sequence: TGTGCCAGCAGCTTTTTTATCGTGGACAGGGCTAGCAATCAGCCCCAGCATTTT. Protein sequence: CASSFFIVDRASNQPQHF.

This rearrangement joins TRBV6-1 to TRBJ2-2, with a possible D match to TRBD2 (6 bases). Germline V gene lookup returns CDR1 MNHNS and CDR2 SASEGT. V was shortened by 2 bases and J by 6 bases, with 13 bases between the two germline ends. This CDR3 has 15 residues. The CDR3 DNA reads TGTGCCAGCAGTGAATTAGGCCAGCGGGCCGGGGAGCTGTTTTTT. It translates to CASSELGQRAGELFF.

The DNA for the CDR3 is TGTGCCAGCACGCGTCCTGGCACAGATACGCAGTATTTT. Translated: CASTRPGTDTQYF. This chain links TRBV6-5 with TRBJ2-3, with D hard to call. CDR3 length: 13 residues. Deletions cut 7 bases from V and 1 base from J, with 9 bases between. Germline CDR1 reads MNHEY; CDR2 reads SVGAGI.

This chain links TRBV9 with TRBJ1-1; D might be TRBD1 (6 bases). Germline V gives CDR1 SGDLS, CDR2 YYNGEE. V gave up 3 bases and J gave up 1 base, with 16 bases separating them. The length of the CDR3 is 16 residues. In DNA form, the CDR3 reads TGTGCCAGCAGCGGAATGACAGGAAGCGAGAACACTGAAGCTTTCTTT. This sequence encodes CASSGMTGSENTEAFF.

This clone appeared a single time. The chain couples TRBV28 to TRBJ1-2; tentative D call: TRBD1 (6 bases). This CDR3 comprises 14 residues. Per the germline V gene, CDR1 is MDHEN and CDR2 is SYDVKM. V was clipped by 3 bases and J by 5 bases, with 13 bases between them. Here the CDR3 DNA reads TGTGCCAGCAGTTTCTGGGAGGGGGAGTATGGCTACACCTTC. It yields the protein CASSFWEGEYGYTF.

This sequence joins TRBV7-9 and TRBJ2-7; 8 nucleotides agree with TRBD1. The CDR3 contains 16 residues. The trim removed 0 bases at V and 6 bases at J, leaving 10 bases unmatched. In germline, CDR1 is SEHNR, CDR2 FQNEAQ (reference sequence). Here the CDR3 reads CASSLAQQGARGEQYF. The CDR3 bases are TGTGCCAGCAGCTTAGCTCAGCAGGGGGCGCGTGGCGAGCAGTACTTC.

V gene TRBV5-1 combines with J gene TRBJ1-1; TRBD1 might be the D (5 bases). V lost 0 bases and J 1 base, leaving 10 bases between the germline ends. Germline V gives CDR1 SGHRS, CDR2 YFSETQ. The CDR3 is made up of 15 amino acids. The CDR3 DNA follows: TGCGCCAGCAGCTTGGCCAGCACAGGGAACACTGAAGCTTTCTTT. This translates into CASSLASTGNTEAFF.

The chain has TRBV5-1 and TRBJ2-1; TRBD2 matches at 7 bases. The germline gives CDR1 SGHRS, CDR2 YFSETQ. This CDR3 region has 17 residues. V trimming: 3 bases; J trimming: 7 bases; junction bases outside the gene matches: 16. The DNA of the CDR3 is TGCGCCAGCAGCTCCTCGGGGGGAGCGGGGTTTGAAAATGAGCAGTTCTTC. This sequence encodes CASSSSGGAGFENEQFF.

The chain combines TRBV20-1 with TRBJ2-5; D gene uncertain. Germline values: CDR1 DFQATT, CDR2 SNEGSKA (reference sequence). Trimming took 7 bases from V and 5 from J, leaving 8 bases between them. The CDR3 contains 10 residues. CDR3 amino acids: CSVRAETQYF. DNA for the CDR3: TGCAGTGTGAGAGCGGAGACCCAGTACTTC.

The chain links TRBV28 to TRBJ1-5; perhaps TRBD1 as D (5 bases). CDR1 is MDHEN and CDR2 is SYDVKM in the germline V gene. The CDR3 covers 13 residues. Deletions cut 2 bases from V and 7 bases from J, with 9 bases between. Here the CDR3 DNA reads TGTGCCAGCAGTTTAGGGGGGTGGCAGCCCCAGCATTTT. Its translation is CASSLGGWQPQHF. Using reference TRBV28 and TRBJ1-5 for the parts outside the CDR3, the full variable domain is DVKVTQSSRYLVKRTGEKVFLECVQDMDHENMFWYRQDPGLGLRLIYFSYDVKMKEKGDIPEGYSVSREKKERFSLILESASTNQTSMYLCASSLGGWQPQHFGDGTRLSIL.

The chain has TRBV2 and TRBJ2-5; maybe TRBD2 (6 bases). The germline V gene encodes CDR1 SNHLY and CDR2 FYNNEI. The CDR3 has 14 amino acids. Trimming pared 8 bases from V and 5 bases from J, leaving 18 bases between. CDR3 residues: CASAGEASRETQYF. As DNA, the CDR3 is TGTGCCAGCGCCGGGGAGGCTAGCCGGGAGACCCAGTACTTC. The whole variable domain, filled in from reference TRBV2 and TRBJ2-5, reads EPEVTQTPSHQVTQMGQEVILRCVPISNHLYFYWYRQILGQKVEFLVSFYNNEISEKSEIFDDQFSVERPDGSNFTLKIRSTKLEDSAMYFCASAGEASRETQYFGPGTRLLVL.

The gene calls are TRBV9 and TRBJ2-3; 8 nucleotides align to TRBD2. Trimming removed 0 bases from V and 2 bases from J; junction bases left unmatched: 5. Germline CDR1 SGDLS, CDR2 YYNGEE. This CDR3 is built from 16 residues. Here the CDR3 DNA reads TGTGCCAGCAGCGTAGCCGGTAGCGGGGTCACAGATACGCAGTATTTT. This codes for CASSVAGSGVTDTQYF.

The CDR3 DNA sequence: TGTGCCAGCAGCGTTACAGGGTCGGGCACTGAAGCTTTCTTT. Translating it yields CASSVTGSGTEAFF. J is TRBJ1-1 and V is TRBV7-9, with TRBD1 as a possible D gene (6 bases). Germline V lookup: CDR1 SEHNR, CDR2 FQNEAQ (reference sequence). The CDR3 is 14 amino acids. Trimming shortened V by 5 bases and J by 4 bases, and 14 bases separated the two germline ends.

This chain joins TRBV7-9 and TRBJ2-7; TRBD1 is a possible D gene (5 bases). This CDR3 is built from 15 residues. Germline-derived CDR1 and CDR2 are SEHNR and FQNEAQ (reference sequence). Trimming took off 5 bases at V and 0 bases at J, with 14 bases between the two ends. CDR3 sequence reads: CASSPLDINSYEQYF. The DNA for the CDR3 is TGTGCCAGCAGCCCCTTGGACATAAACTCCTACGAGCAGTACTTC. Full variable domain (missing parts from reference TRBV7-9 and TRBJ2-7): DTGVSQNPRHKITKRGQNVTFRCDPISEHNRLYWYRQTLGQGPEFLTYFQNEAQLEKSRLLSDRFSAERPKGSFSTLEIQRTEQGDSAMYLCASSPLDINSYEQYFGPGTRLTVT.

The chain links TRBV28 to TRBJ2-1; perhaps TRBD2 as D (6 bases). Germline assignment: CDR1 MDHEN and CDR2 SYDVKM. With 5 bases removed from V and 4 bases from J, the gap between germline ends came to 12 bases. This CDR3 spans 14 amino acids. The CDR3 loop is CASSPQRVYNEQFF. Here the CDR3 DNA reads TGTGCCAGCAGTCCCCAGCGGGTTTACAATGAGCAGTTCTTC.